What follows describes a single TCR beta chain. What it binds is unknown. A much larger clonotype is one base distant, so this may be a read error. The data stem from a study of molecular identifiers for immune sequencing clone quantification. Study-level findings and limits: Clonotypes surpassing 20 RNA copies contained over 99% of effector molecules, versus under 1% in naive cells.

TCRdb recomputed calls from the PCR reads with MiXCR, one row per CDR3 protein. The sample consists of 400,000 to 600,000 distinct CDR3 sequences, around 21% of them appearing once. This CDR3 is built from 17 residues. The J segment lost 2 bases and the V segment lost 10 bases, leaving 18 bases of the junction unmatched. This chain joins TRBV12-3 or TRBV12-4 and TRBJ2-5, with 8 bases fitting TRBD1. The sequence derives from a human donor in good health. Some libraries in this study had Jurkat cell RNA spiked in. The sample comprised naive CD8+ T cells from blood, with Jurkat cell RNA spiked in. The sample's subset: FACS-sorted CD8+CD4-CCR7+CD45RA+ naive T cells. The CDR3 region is CAIQTPSGTGSQETQYF. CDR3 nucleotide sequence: TGTGCCATCCAGACACCATCCGGGACAGGATCTCAAGAGACCCAGTACTTC.